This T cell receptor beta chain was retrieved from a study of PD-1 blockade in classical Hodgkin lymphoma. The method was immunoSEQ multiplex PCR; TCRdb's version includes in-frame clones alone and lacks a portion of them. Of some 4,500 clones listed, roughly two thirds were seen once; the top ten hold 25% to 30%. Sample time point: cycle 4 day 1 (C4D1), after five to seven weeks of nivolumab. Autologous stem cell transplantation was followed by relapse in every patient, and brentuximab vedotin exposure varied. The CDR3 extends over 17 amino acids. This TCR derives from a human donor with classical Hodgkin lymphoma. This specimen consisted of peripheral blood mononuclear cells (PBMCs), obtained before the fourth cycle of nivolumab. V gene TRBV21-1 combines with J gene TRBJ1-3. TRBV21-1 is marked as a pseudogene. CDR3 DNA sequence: TGTGCCAGCAGACTCGGTTTGCTACAACACGCACGAAACACCATATATTTT. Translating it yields CASRLGLLQHARNTIYF.